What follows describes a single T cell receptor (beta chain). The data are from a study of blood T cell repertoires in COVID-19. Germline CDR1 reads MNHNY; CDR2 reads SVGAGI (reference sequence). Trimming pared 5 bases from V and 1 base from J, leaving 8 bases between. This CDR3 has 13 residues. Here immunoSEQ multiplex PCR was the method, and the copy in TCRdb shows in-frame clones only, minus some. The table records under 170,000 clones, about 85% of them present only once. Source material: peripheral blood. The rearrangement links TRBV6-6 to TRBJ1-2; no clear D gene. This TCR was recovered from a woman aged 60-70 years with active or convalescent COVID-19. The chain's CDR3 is CASSQDFNYGYTF. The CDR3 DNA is TGTGCCAGCAGTCAAGACTTTAACTATGGCTACACCTTC.